This T cell receptor beta chain was sequenced during a study of molecular identifiers for immune sequencing clone quantification. For the study at large: In replicates, RNA taken from approximately 20,000 or 98,000 naive CD8 cells was divided five ways, and four portions underwent sequencing. General study findings and limits: Spiked Jurkat TCR RNA originating from one cell could reportedly be identified amid more than 800,000 naive cells.

The authors sorted naive CD8 T cells as CD8+CD4-CCR7+CD45RA+. Listed TCR primers, together with previously described methods, were used for the bulk TCR libraries. Each CDR3 protein is one row after TCRdb ran MiXCR on the PCR reads. The sample includes about 640,000 distinct CDR3 sequences, less than 20% of them seen just once. In its sample, this clonotype was seen many times. Its antigen is unknown. The germline CDR1 and CDR2 sequences are SSHAT and FNYEAQ (reference sequence). V was shortened by 5 bases and J by 6 bases, with 18 bases between the two germline ends. This CDR3 has 15 residues. Sequenced input: naive CD8+ T cells from blood, with Jurkat cell RNA spiked in. Stated subset: FACS-sorted CD8+CD4-CCR7+CD45RA+ naive T cells. This TCR came from a human donor in good health. Some libraries in this study had Jurkat cell RNA spiked in. This chain connects TRBV7-7 to TRBJ2-3, with D possibly TRBD1 on 6 matching bases. CDR3 amino acids: CASSPGDYGADTQYF. CDR3 DNA sequence: TGTGCCAGCAGCCCAGGGGATTACGGGGCGGATACGCAGTATTTT.